These T cell receptor beta chains were read from a single sample in a study of T cells after yellow fever vaccination. Each CDR3 protein gets one entry after TCRdb re-called the 5' RACE reads with MiXCR. Here the sample spans 300,000 to 400,000 distinct CDR3 sequences, 8.5% to 10% being singletons. Here the sequenced sample was PBMCs, taken on the day of the first yellow fever vaccination. The receptors were gathered from a man younger than 30 who received the YFV17D yellow fever vaccine. Each CDR3 is given with its conserved first and last residue. A D gene is named only where the DNA matches it firmly. Clone sizes are given selectively: once, few, many, or a class where the clone is expanded.

TRBV4-2	TRBJ2-6	16	.	.	CASSQGWGSGANVLTF	TGTGCCAGCAGCCAAGGTTGGGGGTCTGGGGCCAACGTCCTGACTTTC
TRBV10-3	TRBJ2-5	12	.	.	CAISVQEKTQYF	TGTGCCATCAGTGTCCAGGAGAAGACCCAGTACTTC
TRBV6-2/TRBV6-3	TRBJ2-3	14	.	few	CASTRGGLTDTQYF	TGTGCCAGCACCCGTGGGGGACTCACAGATACGCAGTATTTT
TRBV4-3	TRBJ2-6	18	.	.	CASSQDLGGHSGANVLTF	TGCGCCAGCAGCCAAGACCTGGGGGGACACTCTGGGGCCAACGTCCTGACTTTC
TRBV6-1	TRBJ2-5	15	.	.	CASSRGLPLGETQYF	TGTGCCAGCAGCCGGGGACTTCCGTTGGGGGAGACCCAGTACTTC
TRBV7-3	TRBJ2-5	15	TRBD2	.	CASSLAGGPIETQYF	TGTGCCAGCAGTTTGGCGGGGGGGCCTATTGAGACCCAGTACTTC
TRBV7-2	TRBJ2-5	16	TRBD1	.	CASSFASDRGRETQYF	TGTGCCAGCAGCTTTGCCTCGGACAGGGGAAGGGAGACCCAGTACTTC
TRBV7-9	TRBJ1-1	15	.	.	CASSSVLGLGAEAFF	TGTGCCAGCAGCTCCGTGTTGGGGTTGGGGGCTGAAGCTTTCTTT
TRBV6-5	TRBJ1-1	14	.	few	CASSFPGGDTEAFF	TGTGCCAGCAGTTTTCCCGGGGGGGACACTGAAGCTTTCTTT
TRBV12-3/TRBV12-4	TRBJ2-5	13	TRBD2	many	CASTIRGVETQYF	TGTGCCAGCACCATTCGGGGGGTTGAGACCCAGTACTTC
TRBV12-3/TRBV12-4	TRBJ1-1	17	.	.	CASTLHYRGIVNTEAFF	TGTGCCAGCACCTTGCATTATAGGGGAATTGTGAACACTGAAGCTTTCTTT
TRBV20-1	TRBJ1-5	15	.	.	CSACRGGTGNQPQHF	TGCAGTGCTTGCCGCGGGGGTACCGGCAATCAGCCCCAGCATTTT
TRBV12-3/TRBV12-4	TRBJ2-7	14	.	few	CASSKNTGKSEQYF	TGTGCCAGTTCCAAAAATACAGGGAAGTCCGAGCAGTACTTC
TRBV4-3	TRBJ1-3	16	.	few	CASSQGGRSAGNTIYF	TGCGCCAGCAGCCAAGGAGGGAGGTCAGCTGGAAACACCATATATTTT
TRBV5-1	TRBJ1-1	15	.	many	CASSLEAAMNTEAFF	TGCGCCAGCAGCTTGGAAGCAGCTATGAACACTGAAGCTTTCTTT
TRBV7-2	TRBJ1-5	17	.	few	CASSPDGTRSGNQPQHF	TGTGCCAGCAGCCCGGACGGGACACGGAGTGGCAATCAGCCCCAGCATTTT
TRBV5-4	TRBJ2-5	14	TRBD1	.	CASRSGGYQETQYF	TGTGCCAGCAGGTCAGGGGGCTACCAAGAGACCCAGTACTTC